This TCR beta chain was recovered during a study of cytomegalovirus exposure and HLA in healthy donors. The PCR was carried out with 60 Vbeta primers and 13 Jbeta primers. Sequenced by immunoSEQ multiplex PCR; TCRdb stores in-frame clones only, minus some. Here the sample table reports approximately 110,000 clones. Study findings and constraints: A further, later analysis showed that HLA-associated TCR beta chains (compared with equally common others) were more clonally expanded. With later analysis, a missense DCLRE1C variant became linked to TCR beta V- and J-gene trimming. Sequencing had likely introduced a cluster of highly shared sequence variants as an artifact.

Remarks on this clone: The antigen remains unidentified.

Regarding donors, all were healthy bone marrow donors. The germline CDR1 and CDR2 sequences are MGHDK and SYGVNS. V lost 5 bases and J lost 2; bases outside the gene matches: 4. The CDR3 has 14 residues. The receptor was isolated from a man between 18 and 35 years old in good health and CMV-seronegative. The sequencing sample was made of PBMCs. V is TRBV25-1 and J is TRBJ1-2; 8 positions match TRBD1. CDR3 residues: CASSFRTGNYGYTF. DNA for the CDR3: TGTGCCAGCAGTTTCCGGACAGGGAACTATGGCTACACCTTC.